The source of this T cell receptor beta chain is a study of blood T cell repertoires in COVID-19. V dropped 5 bases and J dropped 4; count of bases not matched to a gene: 5. The CDR3 has 13 amino acids. Germline V gene sequence: CDR1 SGHTA, CDR2 FQGNSA. Only in-frame clones appear in the TCRdb table, and some are missing; sequencing was by immunoSEQ multiplex PCR. Here the sample spans tens of thousands of clones, under 90% being singletons. The sequence came from a man between 65 and 85 years old with acute or convalescent COVID-19. The sequencing input was peripheral blood. The chain joins TRBV7-2 to TRBJ2-7, with 7 bases lining up with TRBD1. CDR3: CASSPRQGYEQYF. For the CDR3, the DNA is TGTGCCAGCAGCCCCAGACAGGGTTACGAGCAGTACTTC.